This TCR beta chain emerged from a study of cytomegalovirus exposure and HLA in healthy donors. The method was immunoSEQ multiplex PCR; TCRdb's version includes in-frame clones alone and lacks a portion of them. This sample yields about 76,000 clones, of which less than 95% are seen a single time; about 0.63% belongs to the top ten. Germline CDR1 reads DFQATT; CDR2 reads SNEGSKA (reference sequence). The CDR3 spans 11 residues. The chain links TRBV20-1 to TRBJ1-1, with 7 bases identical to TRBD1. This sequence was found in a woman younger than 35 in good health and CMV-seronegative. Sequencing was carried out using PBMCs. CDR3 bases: TGCAGGGACAGGCGGAACACTGAAGCTTTCTTT. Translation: CRDRRNTEAFF.